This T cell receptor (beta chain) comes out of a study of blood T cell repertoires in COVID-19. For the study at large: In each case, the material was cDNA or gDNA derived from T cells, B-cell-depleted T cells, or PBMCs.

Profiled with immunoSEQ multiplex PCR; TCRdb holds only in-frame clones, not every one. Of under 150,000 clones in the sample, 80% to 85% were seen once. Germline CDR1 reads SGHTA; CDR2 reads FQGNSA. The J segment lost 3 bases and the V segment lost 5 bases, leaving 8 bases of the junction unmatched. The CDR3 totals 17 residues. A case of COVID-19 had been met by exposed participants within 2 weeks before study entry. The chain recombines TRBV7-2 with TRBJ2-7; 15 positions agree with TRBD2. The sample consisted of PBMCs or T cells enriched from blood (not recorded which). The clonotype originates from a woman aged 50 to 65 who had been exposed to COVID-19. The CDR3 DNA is TGTGCCAGCAGCCCGGGACTAGCGGGAGGCACCCACTACGAGCAGTACTTC. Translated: CASSPGLAGGTHYEQYF.